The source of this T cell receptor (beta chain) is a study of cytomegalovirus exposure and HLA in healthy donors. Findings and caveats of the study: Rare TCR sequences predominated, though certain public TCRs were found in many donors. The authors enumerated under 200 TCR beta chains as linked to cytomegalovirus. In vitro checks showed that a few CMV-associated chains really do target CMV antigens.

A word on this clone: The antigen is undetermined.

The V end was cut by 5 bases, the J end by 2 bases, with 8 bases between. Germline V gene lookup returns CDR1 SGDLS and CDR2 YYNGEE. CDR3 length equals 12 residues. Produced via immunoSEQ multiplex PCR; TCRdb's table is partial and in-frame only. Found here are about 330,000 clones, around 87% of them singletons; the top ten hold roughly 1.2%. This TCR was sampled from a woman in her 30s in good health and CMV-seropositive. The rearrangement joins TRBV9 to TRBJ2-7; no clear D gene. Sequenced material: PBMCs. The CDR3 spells CASRGETYEQYF. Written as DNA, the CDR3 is TGTGCCAGCAGGGGCGAAACCTACGAGCAGTACTTC.